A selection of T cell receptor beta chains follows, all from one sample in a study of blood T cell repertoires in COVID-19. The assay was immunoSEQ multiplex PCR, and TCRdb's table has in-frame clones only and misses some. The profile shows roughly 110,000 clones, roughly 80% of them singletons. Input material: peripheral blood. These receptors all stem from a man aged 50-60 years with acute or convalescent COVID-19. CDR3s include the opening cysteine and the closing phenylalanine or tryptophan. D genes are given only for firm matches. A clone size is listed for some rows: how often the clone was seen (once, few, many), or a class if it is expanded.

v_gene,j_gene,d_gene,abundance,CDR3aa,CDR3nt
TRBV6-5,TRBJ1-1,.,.,CASSYRRGWTTEAFF,TGTGCCAGCAGTTACAGAAGGGGGTGGACGACTGAAGCTTTCTTT
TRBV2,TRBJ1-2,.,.,CASSGLIGYTF,TGTGCCAGCAGTGGACTAATAGGCTACACCTTC
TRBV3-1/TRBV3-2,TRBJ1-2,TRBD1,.,CASSSSTGSYGYTF,TGTGCCAGCAGCTCCTCGACAGGGAGCTATGGCTACACCTTC
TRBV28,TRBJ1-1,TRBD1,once,CASSRTGSTEAFF,TGTGCCAGCAGTCGGACAGGGAGCACTGAAGCTTTCTTT
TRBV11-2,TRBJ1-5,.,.,CASSLDGQYNQPQHF,TGTGCCAGCAGCTTAGATGGACAGTACAATCAGCCCCAGCATTTT
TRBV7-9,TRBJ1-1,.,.,CASNSPLGLAAFF,TGTGCCAGCAACTCCCCCTTGGGGCTTGCAGCTTTCTTT
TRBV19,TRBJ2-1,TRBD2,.,CASSETSGGSSSYNEQFF,TGTGCCAGTAGTGAGACTAGCGGGGGGTCGAGCTCCTACAATGAGCAGTTCTTC
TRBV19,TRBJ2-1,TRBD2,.,CASSIVLLAGAVLNEQFF,TGTGCCAGTAGTATAGTCTTACTAGCGGGGGCTGTATTGAATGAGCAGTTCTTC
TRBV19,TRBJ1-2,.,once,CASSQQGRANYGYTF,TGTGCCAGTAGCCAACAGGGCCGGGCTAACTATGGCTACACCTTC
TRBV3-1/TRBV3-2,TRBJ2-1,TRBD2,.,CASSQLSGGADEQFF,TGTGCCAGCAGCCAACTTAGCGGGGGGGCGGATGAGCAGTTCTTC
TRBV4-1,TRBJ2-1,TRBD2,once,CASSPRLAGGYNEQFF,TGCGCCAGCAGCCCGAGACTAGCGGGGGGCTACAATGAGCAGTTCTTC
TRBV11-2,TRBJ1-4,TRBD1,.,CASSLVIRGPDYKKLFF,TGTGCCAGCAGCTTAGTGATAAGGGGGCCTGACTACAAAAAACTGTTTTTT
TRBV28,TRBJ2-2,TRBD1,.,CASSLGNRGTGELFF,TGTGCCAGCAGTTTGGGTAACAGGGGGACCGGGGAGCTGTTTTTT
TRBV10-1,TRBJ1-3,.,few,CASSDRRASGNTIYF,TGCGCCAGCAGTGACCGCAGGGCCTCTGGAAACACCATATATTTT
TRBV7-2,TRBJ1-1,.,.,CASSVDERTEAFF,TGTGCCAGCAGTGTCGACGAGAGGACTGAAGCTTTCTTT
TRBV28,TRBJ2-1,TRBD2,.,CASSQDQLAGALIADEQFF,TGTGCCAGCAGCCAAGACCAACTAGCGGGGGCTTTGATAGCGGATGAGCAGTTCTTC
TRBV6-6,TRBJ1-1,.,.,CASSYPEQGTEAFF,TGTGCCAGCAGTTACCCCGAGCAGGGCACTGAAGCTTTCTTT
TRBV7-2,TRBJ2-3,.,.,CASSLGLTDTQYF,TGTGCCAGCAGCTTAGGGCTCACAGATACGCAGTATTTT
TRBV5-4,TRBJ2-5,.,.,CASSLSYREETQYF,TGTGCCAGCAGCTTATCTTACAGGGAGGAGACCCAGTACTTC
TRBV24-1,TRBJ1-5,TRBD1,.,CATSLRGSNQPQHF,TGTGCCACCAGTCTCAGGGGGAGCAATCAGCCCCAGCATTTT
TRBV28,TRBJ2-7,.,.,CASSPNSLITLYEQYF,TGTGCCAGCAGTCCTAACAGCCTTATAACCCTATACGAGCAGTACTTC
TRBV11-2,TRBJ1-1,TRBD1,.,CASSLRAGTGTTEAFF,TGTGCCAGCAGCTTAAGGGCCGGGACAGGGACCACTGAAGCTTTCTTT
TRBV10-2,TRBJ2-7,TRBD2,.,CASRGLAGASYEQYF,TGCGCCAGCAGGGGACTAGCGGGGGCCTCCTACGAGCAGTACTTC